This T cell receptor beta chain was captured in a study of shared clonotypes between healthy human individuals. Study results and limitations: Approximately 5.1% was the fraction of naive CD4 clonotypes found shared across a handful of donors. Relative to clonotypes present in all four donors, those not shared had lower generation probabilities.

CDR3 length: 22 amino acids. Naive CD8 isolation took CD45RO-negative cells positively selected for CCR7 and excluded terminally differentiated effector memory CD45RA+ cells. Profiling relied on immunoSEQ multiplex PCR, and the TCRdb table lists in-frame clones only, not all of them. The table records over 2 million clones, roughly 95% of them present only once. With respect to this clone: What it binds is unknown.

The chain has TRBV21-1 and TRBJ2-7; the D segment call TRBD1 is taken from the table without a DNA check. TRBV21-1 is tagged as a pseudogene. This TCR was sampled from a man younger than 30 in good health. The sequenced material came from naive CD8+ T cells sorted from blood. The CDR3 loop is CASSLTGSWGPMVPKEVYEQYF. The CDR3 DNA reads as TGTGCCAGCAGCCTGACAGGGTCCTGGGGGCCGATGGTCCCCAAAGAGGTCTACGAGCAGTACTTC.